This T cell receptor beta chain was recorded in a study of Graves' ophthalmopathy and Graves' hyperthyroidism. The study excluded patients with other autoimmune diseases, uncontrolled infections, pregnancy or lactation. Looked up from germline, CDR1 is MDHEN and CDR2 is SYDVKM. V lost 7 bases and J 2 bases, leaving 11 bases between the germline ends. The CDR3 is 13 residues long. Transcripts of RNA were the source for amplifying TCR beta CDR3 regions. Scientists carried out first-round RT-PCR using HTBI primers and then a second-round multiplex PCR. MiXCR, run by TCRdb on the multiplex PCR reads, gives a single entry per CDR3 protein. This repertoire shows about 400,000 distinct CDR3 sequences, about 18% found once; its top ten account for 1.6%. Ten or more counts support this clonotype.

The chain couples TRBV28 to TRBJ2-5; D is uncertain. This clonotype was obtained from a woman in her late teens or twenties with Graves' ophthalmopathy. The material sequenced was peripheral blood. CDR3 sequence (DNA): TGTGCCAGCACGGTGCGGAATCAAGAGACCCAGTACTTC. Protein sequence: CASTVRNQETQYF.